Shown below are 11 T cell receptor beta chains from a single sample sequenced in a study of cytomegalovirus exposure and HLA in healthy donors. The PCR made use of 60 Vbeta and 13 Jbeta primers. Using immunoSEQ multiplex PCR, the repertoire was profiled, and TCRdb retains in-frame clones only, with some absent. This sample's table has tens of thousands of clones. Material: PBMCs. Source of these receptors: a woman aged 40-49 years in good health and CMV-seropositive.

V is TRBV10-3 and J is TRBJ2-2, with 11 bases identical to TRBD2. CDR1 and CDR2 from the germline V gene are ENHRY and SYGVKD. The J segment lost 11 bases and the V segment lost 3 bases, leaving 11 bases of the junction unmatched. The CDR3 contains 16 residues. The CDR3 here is CAISDGLAGGDSELFF. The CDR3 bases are TGTGCCATCAGTGATGGGCTAGCGGGAGGTGATAGTGAGCTGTTTTTT.

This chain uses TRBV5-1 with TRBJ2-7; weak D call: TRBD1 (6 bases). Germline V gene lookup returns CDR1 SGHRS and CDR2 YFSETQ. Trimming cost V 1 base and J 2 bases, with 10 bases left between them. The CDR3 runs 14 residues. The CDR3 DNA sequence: TGCGCCAGCAGCTTGTCCACAGGGCCCTACGAGCAGTACTTC. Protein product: CASSLSTGPYEQYF.

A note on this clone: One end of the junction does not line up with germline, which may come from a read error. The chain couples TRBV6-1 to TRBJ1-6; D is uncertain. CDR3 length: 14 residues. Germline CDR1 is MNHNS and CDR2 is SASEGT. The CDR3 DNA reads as TGCGTGAGCCGCACGAGCTCCTATAATTCACCCCTCCACTTT. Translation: CVSRTSSYNSPLHF.

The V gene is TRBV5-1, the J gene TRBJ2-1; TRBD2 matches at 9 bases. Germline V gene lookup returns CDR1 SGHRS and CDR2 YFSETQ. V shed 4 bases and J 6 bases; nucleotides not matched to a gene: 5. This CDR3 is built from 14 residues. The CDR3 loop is CASSTGTSFNEQFF. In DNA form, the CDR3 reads TGCGCCAGCAGCACCGGGACTAGCTTCAATGAGCAGTTCTTC.

CDR3 sequence reads: CASSEAWAGRQPQHF. As DNA, the CDR3 is TGTGCCAGCAGTGAAGCGTGGGCAGGGCGGCAGCCCCAGCATTTT. The chain joins TRBV6-1 to TRBJ1-5; weak D call: TRBD1 (5 bases). CDR1 is MNHNS, CDR2 SASEGT, per germline. V lost 0 bases, J lost 7 bases, and 13 bases lay in between. CDR3 length: 15 residues.

CDR3 in amino acids: CASSLSAGRYNEQFF. The CDR3 region has the DNA TGTGCCAGCAGCTTGTCCGCGGGGAGATACAATGAGCAGTTCTTC. The V call is TRBV7-3, the J call TRBJ2-1; possible D gene TRBD2, 6 bases. The V end lost 3 bases, the J end lost 4 bases, and 13 bases lay between the germline ends. The CDR3 is 15 amino acids. The germline V gene has CDR1 SGHTA and CDR2 FQGTGA.

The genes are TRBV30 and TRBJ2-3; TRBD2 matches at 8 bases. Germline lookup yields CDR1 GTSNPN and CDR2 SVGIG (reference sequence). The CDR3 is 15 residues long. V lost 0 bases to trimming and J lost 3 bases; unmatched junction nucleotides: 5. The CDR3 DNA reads TGTGCCTGGAGTGTGGGCGGGGGGCGAACAGATACGCAGTATTTT. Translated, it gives CAWSVGGGRTDTQYF.

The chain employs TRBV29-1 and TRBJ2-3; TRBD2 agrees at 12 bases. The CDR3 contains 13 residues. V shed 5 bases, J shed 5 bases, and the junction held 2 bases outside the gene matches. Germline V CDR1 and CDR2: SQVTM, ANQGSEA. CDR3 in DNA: TGCAGCGTTCTAGCGGGGGGGGGAGATACGCAGTATTTT. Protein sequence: CSVLAGGGDTQYF.

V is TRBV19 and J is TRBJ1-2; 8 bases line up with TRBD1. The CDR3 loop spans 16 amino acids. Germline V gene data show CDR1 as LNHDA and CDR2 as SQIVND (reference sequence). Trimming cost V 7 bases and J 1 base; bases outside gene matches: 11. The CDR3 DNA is TGTGCCAGTACCTATTGGGGACAGGACAATAACTATGGCTACACCTTC. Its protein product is CASTYWGQDNNYGYTF. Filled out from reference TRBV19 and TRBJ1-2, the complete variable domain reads DGGITQSPKYLFRKEGQNVTLSCEQNLNHDAMYWYRQDPGQGLRLIYYSQIVNDFQKGDIAEGYSVSREKKESFPLTVTSAQKNPTAFYLCASTYWGQDNNYGYTFGSGTRLTVV.

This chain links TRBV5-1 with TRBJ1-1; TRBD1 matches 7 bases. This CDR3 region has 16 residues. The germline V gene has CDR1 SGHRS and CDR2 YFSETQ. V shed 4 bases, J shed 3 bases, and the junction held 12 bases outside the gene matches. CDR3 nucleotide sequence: TGCGCCAGCAGCGCGCCCCTTCGTACAGGGGACACTGAAGCTTTCTTT. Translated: CASSAPLRTGDTEAFF. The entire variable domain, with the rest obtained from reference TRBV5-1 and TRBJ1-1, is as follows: KAGVTQTPRYLIKTRGQQVTLSCSPISGHRSVSWYQQTPGQGLQFLFEYFSETQRNKGNFPGRFSGRQFSNSRSEMNVSTLELGDSALYLCASSAPLRTGDTEAFFGQGTRLTVV.

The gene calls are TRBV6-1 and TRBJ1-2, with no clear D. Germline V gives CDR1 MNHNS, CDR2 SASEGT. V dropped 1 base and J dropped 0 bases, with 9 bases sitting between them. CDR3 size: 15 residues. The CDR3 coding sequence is TGTGCCAGCAGTGAAGTACGAACAGCTAACTATGGCTACACCTTC. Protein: CASSEVRTANYGYTF.